Listed below are T cell receptor beta chains from one sample, sequenced in a study of beta chain features in type 1 diabetes. Only in-frame clones appear in the TCRdb table, and some are missing; sequencing was by immunoSEQ multiplex PCR. The repertoire has about 300,000 clones, approximately 13% of them found once; the top ten carry roughly 0.015%. Sequencing was carried out using naive CD4+ T cells from blood. These receptors all stem from a young woman with type 1 diabetes. Each CDR3 is given with its conserved first and last residue. The D gene is left open where the match is weak. Clone size is not always given. Where it is, it says once, few, many or a class for expanded clones.

>-|TRBV2|TRBJ2-1|13|-
TGTGCCAGCAGTCCAGACAGGACCAATGAGCAGTTCTTC
CASSPDRTNEQFF
>TRBD1|TRBV29-1|TRBJ2-4|19|few
TGCAGCGTTTCCTCCGGGACAGGGCCCGAGTCGATAGCCAAAAACATTCAGTACTTC
CSVSSGTGPESIAKNIQYF
>TRBD1|TRBV5-1|TRBJ1-2|16|-
TGCGCCAGCAGCTGGGGACAGCCGAGACCAAAGTATGGCTACACCTTC
CASSWGQPRPKYGYTF
>TRBD2|TRBV4-3|TRBJ2-1|18|-
TGCGCCAGCAGCCGCGAGTCGGCTAGCGGGAGCTCCTACAATGAGCAGTTCTTC
CASSRESASGSSYNEQFF
>-|TRBV19|TRBJ1-5|15|few
TGTGCCACCACAACGACCAGGGATGGAATTCAGCCCCAGCATTTT
CATTTTRDGIQPQHF
>TRBD1|TRBV14|TRBJ1-2|13|-
TGTGCCAGCAGCCCGGGACAGGGATATGGCTACACCTTC
CASSPGQGYGYTF
>TRBD1|TRBV19|TRBJ2-7|12|-
TGTGCCAGTAGCAGACAGGGCTACGAGCAGTACTTC
CASSRQGYEQYF
>-|TRBV4-2|TRBJ2-1|17|-
TGTGCCAGCAGCCAAGAAGTAAAGAGAGATCACTACAATGAGCAGTTCTTC
CASSQEVKRDHYNEQFF
>TRBD1|TRBV7-9|TRBJ1-1|14|few
TGTGCCAGCAGCCGGACAGGATCGAACACTGAAGCTTTCTTT
CASSRTGSNTEAFF
>TRBD1|TRBV28|TRBJ1-1|14|-
TGTGCCAGCAGTCACGGGACAGGGCACACTGAAGCTTTCTTT
CASSHGTGHTEAFF
>TRBD2|TRBV27|TRBJ2-5|16|-
TGTGCCAGCAGTAGAGCCGGGACTACTACTCGGGAGACCCAGTACTTC
CASSRAGTTTRETQYF
>-|TRBV11-2|TRBJ2-2|15|-
TGTGCCAGCAGCGTGGCCCACAGGAACACCGGGGAGCTGTTTTTT
CASSVAHRNTGELFF